These T cell receptor beta chains were read from a single sample in a study of shared clonotypes between healthy human individuals. Sequenced by immunoSEQ multiplex PCR; TCRdb stores in-frame clones only, minus some. The sample yields 2,500,000 or so clones, 90% to 95% seen once. Specimen: naive CD4+ T cells from PBMCs. These receptors were collected from a man between 18 and 35 years old in good health. Some clones in this sample may be carry-over from other donors' samples. Both conserved end residues are part of each CDR3. The D gene is left open where the match is weak. The size field is filled for only some rows; it gives once, few, many or a size class.

clone size	J gene	D gene	V gene	CDR3 DNA	CDR3 protein
.	TRBJ2-5	.	TRBV30	TGTGCCTGGAGTGTACGGGTCCAAGAGACCCAGTACTTC	CAWSVRVQETQYF
.	TRBJ2-7	.	TRBV21-1	TGTGCCAGCGGGGGCAGGGAGCAGTACTTC	CASGGREQYF
.	TRBJ2-7	.	TRBV28	TGTGCCAGCAGTCGATGGACTCCCCCCCCCTACGAGCAGTACTTC	CASSRWTPPPYEQYF
.	TRBJ2-7	.	TRBV7-2	TGTGCCAGCAGCTTAGGACAGGGAGGCTACGAGCAGTACTTC	CASSLGQGGYEQYF
.	TRBJ2-3	TRBD2	TRBV7-8	TGTGCCAGCAGCCCCAGAGCGGGAGGATTGGTGGATACGCAGTATTTT	CASSPRAGGLVDTQYF
.	TRBJ1-1	.	TRBV11-2	TGTGCCAGCAGACGGGATATGAACACTGAAGCTTTCTTT	CASRRDMNTEAFF
.	TRBJ2-3	.	TRBV16	TGTGCCAGCAGCCCCTGGGGGTCAGATACGCAGTATTTT	CASSPWGSDTQYF
once	TRBJ2-3	.	TRBV6-5	TGTGCCAGCAGGAGGGGACGAGATACGCAGTATTTT	CASRRGRDTQYF
.	TRBJ1-5	.	TRBV5-8	TGTGCCAGCAGCTTGGTTCAGCCCCAGCATTTT	CASSLVQPQHF
.	TRBJ2-7	TRBD1	TRBV18	TGTGCCAGCTCACCCACCGGGACAGGGGGCTACGAGCAGTACTTC	CASSPTGTGGYEQYF
.	TRBJ2-2	.	TRBV28	TGTGCCAGCGAACATAATGGGAACACCGGGGAGCTGTTTTTT	CASEHNGNTGELFF
.	TRBJ2-3	.	TRBV6-1	TGTGCCAGCAGTGAAGCGCAATGGGGCACAGATACGCAGTATTTT	CASSEAQWGTDTQYF
once	TRBJ2-5	TRBD2	TRBV6-5	TGTGCCAGCAGTTACTCGCGACTAGCGGGTTCCCGGACCCAGTACTTC	CASSYSRLAGSRTQYF
few	TRBJ2-2	.	TRBV7-9	TGTGCCAGCAGACTCCAGTCGGGGGAGCTGTTTTTT	CASRLQSGELFF
.	TRBJ2-7	.	TRBV6-5	TGTGCCAGCAGTTACTTCGGGGATGCCTACGAGCAGTACTTC	CASSYFGDAYEQYF
.	TRBJ2-3	TRBD2	TRBV27	TGTGCCAGCAACCCGATAGGGAGGGCCCCCACAGATACGCAGTATTTT	CASNPIGRAPTDTQYF
.	TRBJ1-1	.	TRBV7-6	TGTGCCAGCAGCTTATACCATGCCGGGTCTGAAGCTTTCTTT	CASSLYHAGSEAFF
.	TRBJ2-1	.	TRBV27	TGTGCCAGCAGTTTAGCGGGACTCCAGTCGGGGGAGCAGTTCTTC	CASSLAGLQSGEQFF
.	TRBJ2-2	TRBD2	TRBV2	TGTGCCAGCTCAACTAGCGGGGGCCCCGGGGAGCTGTTTTTT	CASSTSGGPGELFF
.	TRBJ1-1	.	TRBV6-5	TGTGCCAGCAGTTACTCGAAACGGACGAACACTGAAGCTTTCTTT	CASSYSKRTNTEAFF
.	TRBJ2-3	.	TRBV10-1	TGCGCCAGCAGCGACCCGGGCGAGTTCACAGATACGCAGTATTTT	CASSDPGEFTDTQYF
.	TRBJ1-1	TRBD1	TRBV5-1	TGCGCCAGCAGCTTGGAAGTGGGACAGTTGAACACTGAAGCTTTCTTT	CASSLEVGQLNTEAFF
.	TRBJ2-5	.	TRBV9	TGTGCCAGCAGCGTAGATAGGGCTGGGGAGACCCAGTACTTC	CASSVDRAGETQYF
.	TRBJ2-5	TRBD2	TRBV5-1	TGCGCCAGCAGCCGGGGACTAGCGGGCGGGGAGACCCAGTACTTC	CASSRGLAGGETQYF
.	TRBJ2-2	TRBD1	TRBV15	TGTGCCACCCGCTCCGGGACAGGCCCAGGGGAGCTGTTTTTT	CATRSGTGPGELFF
.	TRBJ2-5	.	TRBV5-1	TGCGCCAGCAGCCCTCTGGGCCTAGGGGAGACCCAGTACTTC	CASSPLGLGETQYF
once	TRBJ2-2	.	TRBV5-6	TGTGCCAGCAGCTTGGCCAGTCTCGGGGAGCTGTTTTTT	CASSLASLGELFF
once	TRBJ2-7	TRBD2	TRBV6-5	TGTGCCAGCAGTTATTACAGCGGGAGCTCCTACGAGCAGTACTTC	CASSYYSGSSYEQYF
.	TRBJ2-5	.	TRBV19	TGTGCCTCGATGGGAGAGACCCAGTACTTC	CASMGETQYF
once	TRBJ2-1	.	TRBV21-1	TGTGCCAGCAGCGCCCTAGAGGGAGGTGTGTACAATGAGCAGTTCTTC	CASSALEGGVYNEQFF
.	TRBJ1-4	.	TRBV9	TGTGCCAGCGCCAACGGAGCAACTGAAAAACTGTTTTTT	CASANGATEKLFF
.	TRBJ1-2	TRBD1	TRBV6-1	TGTGCCAGCAGTAAGTCAGGGGGCTATCTCTATGGCTACACCTTC	CASSKSGGYLYGYTF
.	TRBJ2-7	.	TRBV27	TGTGCCAGCAGTACCTCCATGCACGAGCAGTACTTC	CASSTSMHEQYF
once	TRBJ2-5	.	TRBV19	TGTGCCAGTAAGAGGGCCGCTCAAGAGACCCAGTACTTC	CASKRAAQETQYF
.	TRBJ1-5	.	TRBV5-1	TGCGCCAGCAGCTTGGCGGGGGGAGACGGCAATCAGCCCCAGCATTTT	CASSLAGGDGNQPQHF
.	TRBJ2-2	.	TRBV7-2	TGTGCCAGCAGCCCCGGATCCGGAGGGGAGCTGTTTTTT	CASSPGSGGELFF
.	TRBJ1-1	TRBD1	TRBV28	TGTGCCAGCAGAGGTGACAGGGGATTTGCGTCCATGAACACTGAAGCTTTCTTT	CASRGDRGFASMNTEAFF
.	TRBJ1-2	.	TRBV7-8	TGTGCCAGCAGCAGCGGGCCTTTCTATGGCTACACCTTC	CASSSGPFYGYTF
.	TRBJ1-2	.	TRBV6-4	TGTGCCAGCAGTCCCCGTCCCCTGGGATCCGGCTATGGCTACACCTTC	CASSPRPLGSGYGYTF
.	TRBJ2-5	.	TRBV5-6	TGTGCCAGCAGCTTGCCCACCAGGCAAGAGACCCAGTACTTC	CASSLPTRQETQYF
once	TRBJ2-5	TRBD2	TRBV7-2	TGTGCCAGCAGCTTAGGGAGCCGGGAGGGCCAAGAGACCCAGTACTTC	CASSLGSREGQETQYF
.	TRBJ1-1	.	TRBV5-1	TGCGCCAGCAATCGAGGAAGTCAAACTGAAGCTTTCTTT	CASNRGSQTEAFF
.	TRBJ1-5	TRBD1	TRBV6-1	TGTGCCAGCAGAGCGGACAGGATTGATCAGCCCCAGCATTTT	CASRADRIDQPQHF
.	TRBJ2-4	.	TRBV30	TGTGCCGGAGGGGCAGGGCAAGACATTCAGTACTTC	CAGGAGQDIQYF
.	TRBJ1-1	.	TRBV7-9	TGTGCCAGCAGACGAGACGGAAACACTGAAGCTTTCTTT	CASRRDGNTEAFF
.	TRBJ2-7	.	TRBV4-2	TGTGCCAGCAGTCCGACCGAGAGGGATAGCGGATATTACGAGCAGTACTTC	CASSPTERDSGYYEQYF
.	TRBJ2-1	.	TRBV30	TGTGCCTGGAAATCGATGGGACAATCCTACAATGAGCAGTTCTTC	CAWKSMGQSYNEQFF
.	TRBJ2-1	.	TRBV6-6	TGTGCCAGCAGTTACGCGAGGAGTCTAAACAATGAGCAGTTCTTC	CASSYARSLNNEQFF
.	TRBJ2-5	TRBD1	TRBV10-3	TGTGCCATCAGTGAGGGGGACAGCCAAGAGACCCAGTACTTC	CAISEGDSQETQYF
.	TRBJ1-5	.	TRBV15	TGTGCCACCAGCAGCCGCAACTATCAGCCCCAGCATTTT	CATSSRNYQPQHF
.	TRBJ2-3	TRBD2	TRBV6-1	TGTGCCAGCAGTGAATTGAGACTAGCGGGAGGTATAAATACGCAGTATTTT	CASSELRLAGGINTQYF
.	TRBJ2-7	.	TRBV28	TGTGCCAGCAGTTTATTAGGCTACGAGCAGTACTTC	CASSLLGYEQYF
.	TRBJ2-6	.	TRBV28	TGTGCCAGCAGCATAGTCTCTGGGGCCCACTCTGGGGCCAACGTCCTGACTTTC	CASSIVSGAHSGANVLTF
.	TRBJ2-3	.	TRBV28	TGTGCCAGCAGTTTAGGGCGTATAGGCACAGATACGCAGTATTTT	CASSLGRIGTDTQYF
.	TRBJ2-4	.	TRBV18	TGTGCCAGCTCACCCCCGTCGTCTGTGGGGAACAAAAACATTCAGTACTTC	CASSPPSSVGNKNIQYF